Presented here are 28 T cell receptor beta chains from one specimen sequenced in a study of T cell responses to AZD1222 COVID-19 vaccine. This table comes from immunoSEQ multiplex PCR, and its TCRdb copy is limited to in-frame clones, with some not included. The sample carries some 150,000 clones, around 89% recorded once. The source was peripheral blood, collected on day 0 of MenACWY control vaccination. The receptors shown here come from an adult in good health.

The chain's CDR3 is CASSLAGQGRESEKLFF. CDR3 coding DNA: TGTGCCAGCAGCTTGGCCGGTCAGGGGCGCGAGAGTGAAAAACTGTTTTTT. This sequence joins TRBV5-4 and TRBJ1-4; D might be TRBD1 (6 bases). Trimming pared 0 bases from V and 7 bases from J, leaving 19 bases between. Germline assignment: CDR1 SGHNT and CDR2 YYREEE (reference sequence). CDR3 length: 17 amino acids.

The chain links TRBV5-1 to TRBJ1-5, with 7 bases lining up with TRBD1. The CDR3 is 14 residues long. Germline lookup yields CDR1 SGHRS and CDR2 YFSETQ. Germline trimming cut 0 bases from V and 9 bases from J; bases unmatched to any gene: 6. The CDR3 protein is CASSLGQGGPPQHF. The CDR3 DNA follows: TGCGCCAGCAGCTTGGGTCAGGGGGGACCGCCCCAGCATTTT. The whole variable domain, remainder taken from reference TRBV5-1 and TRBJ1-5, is KAGVTQTPRYLIKTRGQQVTLSCSPISGHRSVSWYQQTPGQGLQFLFEYFSETQRNKGNFPGRFSGRQFSNSRSEMNVSTLELGDSALYLCASSLGQGGPPQHFGDGTRLSIL.

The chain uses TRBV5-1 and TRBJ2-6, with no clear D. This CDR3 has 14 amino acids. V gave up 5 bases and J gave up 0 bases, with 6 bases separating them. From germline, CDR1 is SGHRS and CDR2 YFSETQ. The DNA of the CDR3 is TGCGCCAGCAGGGCGGACTCTGGGGCCAACGTCCTGACTTTC. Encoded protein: CASRADSGANVLTF.

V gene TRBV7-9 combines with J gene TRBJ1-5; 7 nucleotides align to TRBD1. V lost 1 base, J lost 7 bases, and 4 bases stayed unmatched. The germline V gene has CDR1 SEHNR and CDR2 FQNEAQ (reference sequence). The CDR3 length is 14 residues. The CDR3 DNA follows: TGTGCCAGCAGCTTAGGAGAGGGGGCGCAGCCCCAGCATTTT. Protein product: CASSLGEGAQPQHF.

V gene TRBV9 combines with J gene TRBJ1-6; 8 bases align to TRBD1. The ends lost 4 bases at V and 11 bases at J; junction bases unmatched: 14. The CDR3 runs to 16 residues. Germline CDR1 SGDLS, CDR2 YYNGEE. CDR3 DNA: TGTGCCAGCAGCCGCGGGACAGGACGGGCGGATACACCCCTCCACTTT. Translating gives CASSRGTGRADTPLHF. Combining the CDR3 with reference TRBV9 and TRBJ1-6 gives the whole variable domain DSGVTQTPKHLITATGQRVTLRCSPRSGDLSVYWYQQSLDQGLQFLIQYYNGEERAKGNILERFSAQQFPDLHSELNLSSLELGDSALYFCASSRGTGRADTPLHFGNGTRLTVT.

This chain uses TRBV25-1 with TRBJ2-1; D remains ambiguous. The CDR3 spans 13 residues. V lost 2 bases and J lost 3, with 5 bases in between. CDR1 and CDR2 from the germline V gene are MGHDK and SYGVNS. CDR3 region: CASSEGNYNEQFF. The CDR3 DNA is TGTGCCAGCAGTGAAGGAAACTACAATGAGCAGTTCTTC.

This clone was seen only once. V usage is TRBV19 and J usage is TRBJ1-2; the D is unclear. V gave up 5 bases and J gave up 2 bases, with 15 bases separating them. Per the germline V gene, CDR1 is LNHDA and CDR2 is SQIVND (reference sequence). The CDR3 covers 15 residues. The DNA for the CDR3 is TGTGCCAGTAGTTTCCGGACCCGAGTGAACTATGGCTACACCTTC. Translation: CASSFRTRVNYGYTF.

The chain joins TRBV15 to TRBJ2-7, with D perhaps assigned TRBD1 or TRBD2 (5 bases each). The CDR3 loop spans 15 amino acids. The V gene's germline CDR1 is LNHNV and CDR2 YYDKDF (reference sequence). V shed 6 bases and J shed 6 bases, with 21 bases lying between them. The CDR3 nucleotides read TGTGCCACCAGAGACAACCGACGGGGCAGGGCCGAGCAGTACTTC. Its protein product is CATRDNRRGRAEQYF.

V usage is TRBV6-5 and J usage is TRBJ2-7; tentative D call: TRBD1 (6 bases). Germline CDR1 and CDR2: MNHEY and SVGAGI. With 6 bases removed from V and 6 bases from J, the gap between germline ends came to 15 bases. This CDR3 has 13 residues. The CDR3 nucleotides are TGTGCCAGCAGAGGACAGAGGGTGTCCGAGCAGTACTTC. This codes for CASRGQRVSEQYF.

The CDR3 loop is CASSLPNSPLHF. CDR3 DNA sequence: TGTGCCAGCAGCTTACCTAATTCACCCCTCCACTTT. The genes are TRBV7-9 and TRBJ1-6; D call uncertain. The germline V and J ends were trimmed by 2 bases and 6 bases, with 2 bases remaining between them. The CDR3 consists of 12 residues. Per the germline V gene, CDR1 is SEHNR and CDR2 is FQNEAQ (reference sequence).

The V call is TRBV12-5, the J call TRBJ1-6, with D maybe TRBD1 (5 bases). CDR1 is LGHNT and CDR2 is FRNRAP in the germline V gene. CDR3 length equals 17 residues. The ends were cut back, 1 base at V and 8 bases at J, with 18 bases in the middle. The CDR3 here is CASGLGRGSRQYSPLHF. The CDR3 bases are TGTGCTAGTGGTTTGGGGAGAGGGTCCCGACAGTATTCACCCCTCCACTTT.

The CDR3 spells CASLPRGVGDGQPQHF. CDR3 in DNA: TGTGCCAGCTTACCCAGGGGAGTAGGGGATGGTCAGCCCCAGCATTTT. The chain uses TRBV5-8 and TRBJ1-5; TRBD1 might be the D (6 bases). The CDR3 loop spans 16 amino acids. V lost 7 bases, J lost 6 bases, and 23 bases lay in between. Germline CDR1 SGHTS, CDR2 YDEGEE.

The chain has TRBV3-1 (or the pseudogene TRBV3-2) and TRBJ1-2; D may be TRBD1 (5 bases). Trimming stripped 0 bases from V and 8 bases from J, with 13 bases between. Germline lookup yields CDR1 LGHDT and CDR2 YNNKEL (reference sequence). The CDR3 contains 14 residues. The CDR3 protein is CASSQDLGGEGYTF. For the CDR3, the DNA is TGTGCCAGCAGCCAAGATCTGGGGGGAGAGGGCTACACCTTC.

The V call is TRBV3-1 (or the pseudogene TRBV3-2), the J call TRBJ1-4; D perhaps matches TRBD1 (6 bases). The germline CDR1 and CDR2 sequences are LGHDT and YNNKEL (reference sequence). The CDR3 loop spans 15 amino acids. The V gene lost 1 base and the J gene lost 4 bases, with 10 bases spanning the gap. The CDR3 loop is CASSQGTELNEKLFF. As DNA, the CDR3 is TGTGCCAGCAGCCAAGGGACAGAACTTAATGAAAAACTGTTTTTT.

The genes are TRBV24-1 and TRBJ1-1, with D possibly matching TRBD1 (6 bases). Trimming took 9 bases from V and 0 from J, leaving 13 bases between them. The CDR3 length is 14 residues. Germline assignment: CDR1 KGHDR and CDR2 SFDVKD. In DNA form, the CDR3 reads TGTGCCACCGGTCAGGGGCTCATGAACACTGAAGCTTTCTTT. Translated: CATGQGLMNTEAFF.

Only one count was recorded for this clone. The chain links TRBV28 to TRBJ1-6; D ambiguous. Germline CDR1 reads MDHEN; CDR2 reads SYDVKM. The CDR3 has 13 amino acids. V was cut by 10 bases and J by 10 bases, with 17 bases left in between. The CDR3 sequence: CAISDGFGSPLHF. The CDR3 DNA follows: TGTGCCATTTCCGACGGCTTTGGGTCACCCCTCCACTTT.

The CDR3 nucleotides read TGTGCCAGCAGCTTAGCGCTTGGAGGCTGGGAGACCCAGTACTTC. Translated: CASSLALGGWETQYF. The chain uses TRBV7-2 and TRBJ2-5; a possible D gene is TRBD2 (5 bases). CDR3 length equals 15 residues. CDR1 SGHTA and CDR2 FQGNSA come from the germline V gene. Trimming cost V 0 bases and J 5 bases, with 13 bases left between them. Drawing the rest from reference TRBV7-2 and TRBJ2-5, the complete variable domain is GAGVSQSPSNKVTEKGKDVELRCDPISGHTALYWYRQSLGQGLEFLIYFQGNSAPDKSGLPSDRFSAERTGGSVSTLTIQRTQQEDSAVYLCASSLALGGWETQYFGPGTRLLVL.

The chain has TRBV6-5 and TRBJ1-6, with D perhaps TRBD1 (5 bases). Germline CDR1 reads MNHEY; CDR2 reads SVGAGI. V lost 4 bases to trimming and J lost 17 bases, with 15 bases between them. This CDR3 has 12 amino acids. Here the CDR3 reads CASSSQGSRVHF. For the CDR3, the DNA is TGTGCCAGCAGTTCTCAGGGTTCTAGGGTCCACTTT.

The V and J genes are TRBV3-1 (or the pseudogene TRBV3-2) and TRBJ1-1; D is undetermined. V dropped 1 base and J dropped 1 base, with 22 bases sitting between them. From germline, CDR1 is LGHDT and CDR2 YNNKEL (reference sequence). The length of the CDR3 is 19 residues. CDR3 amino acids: CASSQARELKDRPNTEAFF. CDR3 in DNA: TGTGCCAGCAGCCAAGCGAGGGAACTCAAGGACCGGCCGAACACTGAAGCTTTCTTT.

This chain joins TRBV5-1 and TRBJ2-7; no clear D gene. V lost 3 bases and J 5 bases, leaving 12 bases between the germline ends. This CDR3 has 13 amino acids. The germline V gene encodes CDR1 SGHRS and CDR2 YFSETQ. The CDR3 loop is CASSSINGHEQYF. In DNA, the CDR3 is TGCGCCAGCAGCTCTATAAACGGGCACGAGCAGTACTTC.

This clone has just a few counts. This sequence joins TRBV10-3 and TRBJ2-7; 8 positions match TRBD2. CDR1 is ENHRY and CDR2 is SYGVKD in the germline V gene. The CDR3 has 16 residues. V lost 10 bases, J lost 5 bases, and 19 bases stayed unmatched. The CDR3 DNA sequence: TGTGCCACGGCCGGGCAAAGCGGGAGAGCAGGAAACGAGCAGTACTTC. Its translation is CATAGQSGRAGNEQYF.

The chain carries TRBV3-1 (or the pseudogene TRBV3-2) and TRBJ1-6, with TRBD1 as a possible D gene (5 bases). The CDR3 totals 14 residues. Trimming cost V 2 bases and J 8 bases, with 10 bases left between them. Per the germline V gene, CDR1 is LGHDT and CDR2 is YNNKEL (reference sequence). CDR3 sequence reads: CASSQTGLDSPLHF. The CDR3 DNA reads TGTGCCAGCAGCCAAACGGGACTTGATTCACCCCTCCACTTT.

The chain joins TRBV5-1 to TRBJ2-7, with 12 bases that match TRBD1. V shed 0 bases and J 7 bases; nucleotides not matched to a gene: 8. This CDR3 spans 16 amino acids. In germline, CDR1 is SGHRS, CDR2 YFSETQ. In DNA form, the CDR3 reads TGCGCCAGCAGCTTGGATGGGACAGGGGGCGCACGAGAGCAGTACTTC. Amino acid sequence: CASSLDGTGGAREQYF.

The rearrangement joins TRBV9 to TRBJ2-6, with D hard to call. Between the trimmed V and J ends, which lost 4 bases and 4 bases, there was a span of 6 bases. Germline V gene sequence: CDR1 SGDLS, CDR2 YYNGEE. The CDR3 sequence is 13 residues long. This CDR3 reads CASSIQGANVLTF. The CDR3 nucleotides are TGTGCCAGCAGCATACAAGGGGCCAACGTCCTGACTTTC.

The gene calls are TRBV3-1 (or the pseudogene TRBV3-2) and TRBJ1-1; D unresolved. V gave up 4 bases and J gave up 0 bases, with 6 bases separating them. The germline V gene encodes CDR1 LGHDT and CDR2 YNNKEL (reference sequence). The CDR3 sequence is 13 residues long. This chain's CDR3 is CASSRQMNTEAFF. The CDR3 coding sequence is TGTGCCAGCAGCCGTCAGATGAACACTGAAGCTTTCTTT.

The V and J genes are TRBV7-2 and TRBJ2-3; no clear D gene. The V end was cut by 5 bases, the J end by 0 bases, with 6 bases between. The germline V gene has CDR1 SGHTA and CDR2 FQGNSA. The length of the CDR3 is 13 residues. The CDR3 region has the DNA TGTGCCAGCAGCATGTCTAGCACAGATACGCAGTATTTT. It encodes CASSMSSTDTQYF.

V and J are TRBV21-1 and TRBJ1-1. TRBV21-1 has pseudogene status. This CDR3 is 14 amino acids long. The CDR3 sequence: CASSPGLLYTEAFF. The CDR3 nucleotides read TGTGCCAGCAGCCCTGGTCTCCTGTACACTGAAGCTTTCTTT.

CDR3 sequence: CASSRDSHNEQFF. The CDR3 DNA reads as TGTGCCAGCAGCCGGGACTCTCACAATGAGCAGTTCTTC. V gene TRBV5-6 combines with J gene TRBJ2-1; D is possibly TRBD2 (6 bases). CDR1 SGHDT and CDR2 YYEEEE come from the germline V gene. The CDR3 contains 13 residues. Trimming stripped 4 bases from V and 5 bases from J, with 10 bases between.